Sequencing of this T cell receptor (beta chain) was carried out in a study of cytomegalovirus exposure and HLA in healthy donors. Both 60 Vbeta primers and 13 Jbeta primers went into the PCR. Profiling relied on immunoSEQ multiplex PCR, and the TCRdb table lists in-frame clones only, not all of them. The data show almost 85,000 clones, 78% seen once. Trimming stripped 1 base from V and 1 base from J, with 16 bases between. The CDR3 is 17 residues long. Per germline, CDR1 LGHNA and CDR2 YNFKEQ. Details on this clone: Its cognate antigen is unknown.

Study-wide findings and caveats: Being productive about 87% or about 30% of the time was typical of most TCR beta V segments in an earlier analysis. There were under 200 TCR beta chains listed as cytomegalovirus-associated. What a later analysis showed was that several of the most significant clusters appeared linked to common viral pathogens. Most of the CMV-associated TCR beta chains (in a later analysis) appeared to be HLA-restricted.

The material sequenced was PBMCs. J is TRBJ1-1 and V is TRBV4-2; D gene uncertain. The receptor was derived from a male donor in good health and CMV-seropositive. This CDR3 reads CASSQVVSEIGNTEAFF. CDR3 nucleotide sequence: TGTGCCAGCAGCCAAGTGGTCTCTGAGATTGGGAACACTGAAGCTTTCTTT.